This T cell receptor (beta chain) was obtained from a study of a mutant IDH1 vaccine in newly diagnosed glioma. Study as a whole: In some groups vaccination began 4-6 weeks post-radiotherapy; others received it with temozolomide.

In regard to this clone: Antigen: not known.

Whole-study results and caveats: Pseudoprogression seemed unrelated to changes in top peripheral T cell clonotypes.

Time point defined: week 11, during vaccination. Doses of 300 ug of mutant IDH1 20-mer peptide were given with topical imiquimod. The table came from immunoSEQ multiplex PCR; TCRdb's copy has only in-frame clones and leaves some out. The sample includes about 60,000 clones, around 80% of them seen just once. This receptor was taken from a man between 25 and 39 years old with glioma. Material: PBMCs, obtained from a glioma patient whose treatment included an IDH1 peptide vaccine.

The CDR3 DNA sequence: TGTGCCAGCAGCTTTCTAGCGGGGTTGCGCAATGAGCAGTTCTTC. It encodes CASSFLAGLRNEQFF. The chain employs TRBV5-6 and TRBJ2-1; 9 nucleotides match TRBD2. The trim removed 2 bases at V and 6 bases at J, leaving 6 bases unmatched. This CDR3 has 15 residues. CDR1 is SGHDT, CDR2 YYEEEE, per germline.